The present T cell receptor beta chain was sequenced within a study of blood T cells in healthy people across ages. General observations from the study: A roughly linear fall in TCR beta diversity per million T cells was seen with increasing age.

This clonotype was counted between two and nine times. Its antigen is unidentified. PCR was performed a second time for roughly 7 to 11 cycles using a sample-barcoded 5' primer and a J-beta primer mix. TCRdb re-derived calls from the 5' RACE reads in MiXCR, one entry per CDR3 protein. The sample yields 1.4 million or so distinct CDR3 sequences, approximately 43% seen once. The V gene lost 8 bases and the J gene lost 5 bases, with 6 bases spanning the gap. The CDR3 runs 10 residues. The germline CDR1 and CDR2 sequences are MNHNS and SASEGT. The source material was blood. This sequence originates from a woman aged 18-29 years in good health. J is TRBJ1-2 and V is TRBV6-1; no firm D call. DNA for the CDR3: TGTGCCAGCGGGCAGTATGGCTACACCTTC. It is translated as CASGQYGYTF.